Following are 25 T cell receptor beta chains from one sample sequenced in a study of regulatory T cells in long-lasting Graves disease. Arm-PCR of CDR3 regions with iRepertoire HTBI primers generated TCR beta libraries. TCRdb reprocessed the multiplex PCR reads with MiXCR, giving one entry per CDR3 protein. The sample contains around 320,000 distinct CDR3 sequences, around 17% of which appear only once. Noted time point: newly diagnosed GD, antithyroid drugs for less than 3 months. The TCR library was made from RNA that had been extracted from PBMCs in TRIzol. The sample was also reused in another study, on T cells in Graves' hyperthyroidism and ophthalmopathy.

Source: peripheral blood mononuclear cells (PBMCs), taken at new diagnosis, from a patient treated with antithyroid drugs. These receptors were collected from a man in his forties or fifties with Graves disease.

This sequence joins TRBV27 and TRBJ2-7, with D unresolved. The germline gives CDR1 MNHEY, CDR2 SMNVEV (reference sequence). The CDR3 is 14 amino acids. The ends were cut back, 5 bases at V and 2 bases at J, with 13 bases in the middle. The CDR3 loop reads CASSPNQVAYEQYF. CDR3 coding DNA: TGTGCCAGCAGTCCAAACCAGGTCGCCTACGAGCAGTACTTC.

This clonotype was seen repeatedly, ten times or more. V usage is TRBV20-1 and J usage is TRBJ1-1; D not certain. CDR3 length: 11 residues. V was cut by 3 bases and J by 8 bases, with 10 bases left in between. Per the germline V gene, CDR1 is DFQATT and CDR2 is SNEGSKA (reference sequence). The CDR3 DNA reads TGCAGTGCTAGCCGCGGTGAGGAAGCTTTCTTT. Amino acid sequence: CSASRGEEAFF.

This clonotype was counted only a few times. The V call is TRBV27, the J call TRBJ2-7; the D gene is possibly TRBD1 (5 bases). Germline-derived CDR1 and CDR2 are MNHEY and SMNVEV (reference sequence). CDR3 length: 16 residues. Trimming shortened V by 4 bases and J by 0 bases, and 16 bases separated the two germline ends. In DNA, the CDR3 is TGTGCCAGCAGTTCAGGGTTCGGACAAACCTCCTACGAGCAGTACTTC. Amino acid sequence: CASSSGFGQTSYEQYF.

As to this clonotype: This likely reflects a read error, since a far larger clone is one base away. The chain has TRBV2 and TRBJ2-3; 9 bases map to TRBD1. The J call may not be correct, given that the DNA end is closer to TRBJ2-7. From germline, CDR1 is SNHLY and CDR2 FYNNEI. This CDR3 spans 13 amino acids. The CDR3 is CATRTGEWNEQYF. In DNA form, the CDR3 reads TGTGCCACCCGGACAGGGGAATGGAATGAGCAGTACTTC.

This clonotype was detected ten times or more. The rearrangement links TRBV2 to TRBJ1-2, with 8 positions matching TRBD1. The CDR3 length is 13 residues. The V and J ends lost 7 bases and 3 bases, in that order; junction bases with no gene match: 4. CDR1 SNHLY and CDR2 FYNNEI come from the germline V gene. In DNA, the CDR3 is TGTGCCAGCATCACAGGGGGTTACTATGGCTACACCTTC. As protein: CASITGGYYGYTF.

This clonotype came up many times. This chain uses TRBV28 with TRBJ2-2; 7 bases match TRBD2. Trimming at V came to 5 bases and at J to 7 bases, leaving 13 bases not matched to a gene. The CDR3 spans 16 residues. Per the germline V gene, CDR1 is MDHEN and CDR2 is SYDVKM. CDR3 sequence reads: CASSSAATSAHGELFF. The CDR3 DNA follows: TGTGCCAGCAGTAGCGCCGCTACTAGCGCTCACGGGGAGCTGTTTTTT. The entire variable domain, with the rest obtained from reference TRBV28 and TRBJ2-2, is as follows: DVKVTQSSRYLVKRTGEKVFLECVQDMDHENMFWYRQDPGLGLRLIYFSYDVKMKEKGDIPEGYSVSREKKERFSLILESASTNQTSMYLCASSSAATSAHGELFFGEGSRLTVL.

This clonotype was found many times. The chain employs TRBV28 and TRBJ1-5; D remains unclear. The CDR3 is 16 amino acids. Per the germline V gene, CDR1 is MDHEN and CDR2 is SYDVKM. V dropped 1 base and J dropped 0 bases, with 10 bases sitting between them. Here the CDR3 reads CASSLFRSYSNQPQHF. The DNA for the CDR3 is TGTGCCAGCAGTTTATTTCGATCTTATAGCAATCAGCCCCAGCATTTT.

About this clonotype: A much larger clone sits a single nucleotide away, making a read error possible. The rearrangement uses TRBV20-1 and TRBJ2-7; D may correspond to TRBD1 or TRBD2 (6 bases each). CDR1 is DFQATT and CDR2 is SNEGSKA in the germline V gene (reference sequence). There are 12 residues in the CDR3. The CDR3, as DNA: TGCAGTGCCCACAGGGAGGCCTACAAGCAGTACTTC. This encodes CSAHREAYKQYF.

This clonotype qualifies as medium-sized. This chain uses TRBV2 with TRBJ2-1; D unclear. The CDR3 length is 11 residues. The V gene's germline CDR1 is SNHLY and CDR2 FYNNEI. Trimming removed 8 bases at V and 3 bases at J, with 5 bases between. Here the CDR3 DNA reads TGTGCCAGCCACAGCTACAATGAGCAGTTCTTC. As protein: CASHSYNEQFF.

The chain's CDR3 is CASSPGQVSYTF. The CDR3 region has the DNA TGTGCCAGCTCACCGGGACAGGTTTCCTACACCTTC. J is TRBJ1-2 and V is TRBV18; 8 bases map to TRBD1. J was trimmed by 10 bases and V by 3 bases; bases with no gene match: 4. This CDR3 contains 12 residues. Germline loops: CDR1 KGHSH, CDR2 LQKENI.

About this clonotype itself: This sequence may be a read error, since a much larger clone differs from it by one base. The chain recombines TRBV6-2 or TRBV6-3 with TRBJ2-3; a weak D match, TRBD1 (6 bases). The CDR3 is made up of 14 amino acids. The germline V gene has CDR1 MNHEY and CDR2 SVGEGT. CDR3 coding DNA: TGTGCCAGCATTCGGACAGTGCCTTCAGATACGCAGTGTTTT. Amino acid sequence: CASIRTVPSDTQCF.

There are many counts of this clonotype. V and J are TRBV3-1 and TRBJ2-4, with 8 bases aligning to TRBD2. The CDR3 is 17 amino acids. Per the germline V gene, CDR1 is LGHDT and CDR2 is YNNKEL (reference sequence). V gave up 0 bases and J gave up 3 bases; unmatched junction bases: 7. The CDR3 coding sequence is TGTGCCAGCAGCCAAGAGGCGGGGGGTTCTGTCAAAAACATTCAGTACTTC. Translation gives CASSQEAGGSVKNIQYF.

This clonotype was found a few times. This rearrangement joins TRBV2 to TRBJ1-2; a weak D match, TRBD1 (6 bases). CDR3 length: 15 amino acids. Germline V gene data show CDR1 as SNHLY and CDR2 as FYNNEI. The V end lost 7 bases, the J end lost 11 bases, and 26 bases lay between the germline ends. The CDR3 reads CASTSFGQRRVGYTF. CDR3 bases: TGTGCCAGCACATCCTTCGGACAGCGGAGGGTAGGATACACCTTC.

This clonotype was observed at least ten times. This chain links TRBV7-2 with TRBJ1-2; the D gene is possibly TRBD1 (5 bases). The CDR3 length is 14 residues. Trimming took off 5 bases at V and 4 bases at J, with 14 bases between the two ends. Looked up from germline, CDR1 is SGHTA and CDR2 is FQGNSA. This CDR3 is CASSPGPETYGYTF. CDR3 coding DNA: TGTGCCAGCAGCCCAGGGCCGGAAACCTATGGCTACACCTTC.

In its sample, this clonotype was seen many times. The genes are TRBV9 and TRBJ2-7; 7 positions agree with TRBD1. The germline CDR1 and CDR2 sequences are SGDLS and YYNGEE. The CDR3 extends over 14 amino acids. Losses at the gene ends were 3 bases for V and 7 bases for J; bases not matched to a gene: 10. CDR3 sequence: CASSGTQGVGEQYF. CDR3 sequence (DNA): TGTGCCAGCAGCGGAACCCAGGGGGTTGGGGAGCAGTACTTC.

This clonotype was seen ten or more times. This sequence joins TRBV28 and TRBJ2-7; D gene ambiguous. The CDR3 runs to 13 residues. In germline, CDR1 is MDHEN, CDR2 SYDVKM. Trimming removed 4 bases from V and 6 bases from J, with 13 bases in between. The chain's CDR3 is CASSSAQRGEQYF. CDR3 DNA sequence: TGTGCCAGCAGTTCCGCCCAGCGAGGCGAGCAGTACTTC.

For the CDR3, the DNA is TGTGCCAGCCCCCTTGGGAACACCGGGGAGCTGTTTTTT. Translated: CASPLGNTGELFF. This chain joins TRBV19 and TRBJ2-2, with unresolved D. Germline V gene sequence: CDR1 LNHDA, CDR2 SQIVND (reference sequence). Between the trimmed V and J ends, which lost 9 bases and 1 base, there was a span of 9 bases. The CDR3 runs to 13 residues.

This clonotype has more than one count but fewer than ten. This chain joins TRBV20-1 and TRBJ1-1; D not certain. Germline assignment: CDR1 DFQATT and CDR2 SNEGSKA (reference sequence). The germline V and J ends were trimmed by 0 bases and 0 bases, with 14 bases remaining between them. The CDR3 loop spans 16 amino acids. The CDR3 here is CSARDPGKRLNTEAFF. CDR3 DNA sequence: TGCAGTGCTAGAGATCCAGGCAAGAGATTGAACACTGAAGCTTTCTTT.

The chain carries TRBV28 and TRBJ2-7; 8 nucleotides align to TRBD2. The junction had 8 bases not matched to a gene; V was cut back by 6 bases and J by 4 bases. This CDR3 is 14 amino acids long. CDR1 MDHEN and CDR2 SYDVKM come from the germline V gene. The chain's CDR3 is CASSSGRAGYEQYF. The CDR3 nucleotides read TGTGCCAGCAGCTCCGGGAGGGCTGGGTACGAGCAGTACTTC.

The table lists this clonotype with many counts. The chain joins TRBV7-2 to TRBJ2-7; D tentatively fits TRBD1 or TRBD2 (5 bases each). Looked up from germline, CDR1 is SGHTA and CDR2 is FQGNSA. V lost 8 bases and J 5 bases, leaving 16 bases between the germline ends. The length of the CDR3 is 13 residues. In DNA, the CDR3 is TGTGCCAGCCGACGGTTGGGGGTCGACGAGCAGTACTTC. Protein product: CASRRLGVDEQYF.

This clonotype was seen many times. The chain links TRBV5-6 to TRBJ2-1; TRBD2 might be the D (5 bases). The germline V and J ends were trimmed by 1 base and 14 bases, with 13 bases remaining between them. The CDR3 runs 12 residues. Germline assignment: CDR1 SGHDT and CDR2 YYEEEE. CDR3 amino acids: CASSLSREAEFF. Written as DNA, the CDR3 is TGTGCCAGCAGCTTGTCGAGGGAAGCGGAGTTCTTC.

This rearrangement joins TRBV5-1 to TRBJ1-2; 8 nucleotides align to TRBD1. Germline V gene lookup returns CDR1 SGHRS and CDR2 YFSETQ. CDR3 length: 14 amino acids. Trimming took 4 bases from V and 3 from J; bases not matched to a gene: 5. CDR3 nucleotide sequence: TGCGCCAGCAGCGCCGGGACAGGCGACTATGGCTACACCTTC. It codes for CASSAGTGDYGYTF.

This clonotype was counted many times. The chain has TRBV29-1 and TRBJ2-1; perhaps TRBD1 as D (6 bases). Between the trimmed V and J ends, which lost 4 bases and 6 bases, there was a span of 19 bases. This CDR3 is built from 15 residues. Germline values: CDR1 SQVTM, CDR2 ANQGSEA. The DNA of the CDR3 is TGCAGCGTTGTTGGGCGACACAGGGTTGGCAATGAGCAGTTCTTC. It codes for CSVVGRHRVGNEQFF.

Ten or more counts support this clonotype. The genes are TRBV3-1 and TRBJ1-1; 12 bases are a match to TRBD1. The germline CDR1 and CDR2 sequences are LGHDT and YNNKEL (reference sequence). The trim removed 8 bases at V and 11 bases at J, leaving 12 bases unmatched. The CDR3 is 14 residues long. CDR3 coding DNA: TGTGCCAGCTCCCTTCGGGACAGGGGGCTGGTGGCTTTCTTT. It is translated as CASSLRDRGLVAFF.

This clonotype was found many times. The CDR3 loop reads CASSQQGPSNEQFF. CDR3 DNA sequence: TGTGCCAGCAGCCAGCAGGGGCCCTCAAATGAGCAGTTCTTC. The V gene is TRBV11-3, the J gene TRBJ2-1; perhaps TRBD1 as D (6 bases). From germline, CDR1 is SGHNT and CDR2 YENEEA. The CDR3 is 14 residues long. Trimming removed 5 bases from V and 7 bases from J, with 15 bases in between.